This TCR beta chain was captured in a study of T cells in pancreatic ductal adenocarcinoma. The selected patients with pancreatic ductal adenocarcinoma had surgery but no neoadjuvant therapy. This table comes from immunoSEQ multiplex PCR, and its TCRdb copy is limited to in-frame clones, with some not included. The data hold 97,000 or so clones, with about 95% observed a single time. The TCR sequence derives from a human donor with pancreatic ductal adenocarcinoma. The sample consisted of PBMCs.

The CDR3 DNA sequence: TGCAGCGTTGATAGGCTAGCGGGAGGGGGCGATACGCAGTATTTT. Its translation is CSVDRLAGGGDTQYF. The chain combines TRBV29-1 with TRBJ2-3, with 12 positions matching TRBD2. Per germline, CDR1 SQVTM and CDR2 ANQGSEA. J lost 6 bases, V lost 3 bases, and 7 bases had no gene match. The CDR3 length is 15 residues.